This record covers a single T cell receptor (beta chain). This sample was included in a study of blood T cell repertoires in COVID-19. Across the whole study: Sites in the United States, Italy and Spain provided acute and convalescent COVID-19 samples. The analysed material was cDNA or gDNA that came from T cells, B-cell-depleted T cells, or PBMCs.

Original processing methods: Nucleated cell number was recorded as an estimate derived from reference gene primer amplification. Produced via immunoSEQ multiplex PCR; TCRdb's table is partial and in-frame only. From that table come the V and J calls and clone size; the DNA was used to work out D and trimming. The data hold 15,000 or so clones, with over 70% observed a single time. Germline V gene data show CDR1 as LNHDA and CDR2 as SQIVND (reference sequence). Trimming pared 4 bases from V and 4 bases from J, leaving 5 bases between. The CDR3 sequence is 13 residues long. The sequenced sample was peripheral blood. This chain uses TRBV19 with TRBJ1-6; possibly TRBD1 for D (5 bases). This clonotype was obtained from a man in his 60s with acute or convalescent COVID-19. The CDR3 spells CASSKGYNSPLHF. The DNA of the CDR3 is TGTGCCAGTAGTAAGGGGTATAATTCACCCCTCCACTTT. Variable domain in full (rest from reference TRBV19 and TRBJ1-6): DGGITQSPKYLFRKEGQNVTLSCEQNLNHDAMYWYRQDPGQGLRLIYYSQIVNDFQKGDIAEGYSVSREKKESFPLTVTSAQKNPTAFYLCASSKGYNSPLHFGNGTRLTVT.